The text below deals with one TCR beta chain. Sequencing was performed with immunoSEQ multiplex PCR; in TCRdb, only in-frame clones are kept and a portion is missing. The table has under 150,000 clones, 75% to 85% seen once. The record originates from a study of blood T cell repertoires in COVID-19. Study-wide context: Samples of COVID-19 (acute and convalescent) were obtained from the United States, Italy and Spain. PBMCs, B-cell-depleted T cells, or T cells were the source of the cDNA or gDNA that made up the material.

The V gene lost 2 bases and the J gene lost 9 bases, with 11 bases spanning the gap. Germline V CDR1 and CDR2: MNHEY, SVGAGI. The CDR3 loop spans 14 amino acids. This receptor was obtained from a man at least 80 years old with acute or convalescent COVID-19. Sequencing was carried out using peripheral blood. The chain links TRBV6-5 to TRBJ1-6; D gene uncertain. CDR3 sequence reads: CASSYNEEASPLHF. The DNA for the CDR3 is TGTGCCAGCAGTTACAACGAAGAGGCTTCACCCCTCCACTTT.